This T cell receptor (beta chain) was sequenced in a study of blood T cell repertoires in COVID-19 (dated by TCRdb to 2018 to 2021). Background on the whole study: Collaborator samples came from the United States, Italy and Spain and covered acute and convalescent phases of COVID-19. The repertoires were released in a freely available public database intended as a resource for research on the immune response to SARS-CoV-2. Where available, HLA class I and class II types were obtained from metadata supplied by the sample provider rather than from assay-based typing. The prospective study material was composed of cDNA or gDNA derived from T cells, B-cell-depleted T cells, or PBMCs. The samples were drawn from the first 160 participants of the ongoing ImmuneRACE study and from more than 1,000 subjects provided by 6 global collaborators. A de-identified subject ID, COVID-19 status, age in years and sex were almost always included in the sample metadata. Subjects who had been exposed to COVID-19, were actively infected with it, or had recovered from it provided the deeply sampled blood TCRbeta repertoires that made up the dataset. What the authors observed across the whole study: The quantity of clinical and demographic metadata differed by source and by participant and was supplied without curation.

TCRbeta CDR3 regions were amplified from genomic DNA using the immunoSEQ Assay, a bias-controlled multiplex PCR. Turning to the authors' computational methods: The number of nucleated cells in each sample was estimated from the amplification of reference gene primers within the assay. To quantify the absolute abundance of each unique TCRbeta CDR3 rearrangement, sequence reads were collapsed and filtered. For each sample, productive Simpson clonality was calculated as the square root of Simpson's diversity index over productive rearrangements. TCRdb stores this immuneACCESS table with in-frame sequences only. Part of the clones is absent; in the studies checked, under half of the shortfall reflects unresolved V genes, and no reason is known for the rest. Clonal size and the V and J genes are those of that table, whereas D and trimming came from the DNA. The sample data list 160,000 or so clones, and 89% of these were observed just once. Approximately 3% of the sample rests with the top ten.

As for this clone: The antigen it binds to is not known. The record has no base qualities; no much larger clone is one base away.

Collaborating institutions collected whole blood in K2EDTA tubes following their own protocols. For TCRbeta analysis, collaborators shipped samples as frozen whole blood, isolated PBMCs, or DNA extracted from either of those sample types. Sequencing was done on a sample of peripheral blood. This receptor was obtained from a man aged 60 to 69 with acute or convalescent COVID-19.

The encoded CDR3 is CASRPDSGGAFF. The DNA sequence is given as TGTGCCAGCAGGCCCGATTCCGGGGGGGCTTTCTTT. Recombination linked TRBV7-9 to TRBJ1-1; TRBD1 is a weak D gene call, 5 bases matching. The V end loses 6 bases and the J end loses 11 bases, and a stretch of 16 bases separates them. From its cysteine to its phenylalanine, the CDR3 spans 12 amino acids. Only the CDR3 DNA stays, 36 bases, in frame from base 1. For CDR1 and CDR2, the germline V gene (reference sequence) lists SEHNR and FQNEAQ.